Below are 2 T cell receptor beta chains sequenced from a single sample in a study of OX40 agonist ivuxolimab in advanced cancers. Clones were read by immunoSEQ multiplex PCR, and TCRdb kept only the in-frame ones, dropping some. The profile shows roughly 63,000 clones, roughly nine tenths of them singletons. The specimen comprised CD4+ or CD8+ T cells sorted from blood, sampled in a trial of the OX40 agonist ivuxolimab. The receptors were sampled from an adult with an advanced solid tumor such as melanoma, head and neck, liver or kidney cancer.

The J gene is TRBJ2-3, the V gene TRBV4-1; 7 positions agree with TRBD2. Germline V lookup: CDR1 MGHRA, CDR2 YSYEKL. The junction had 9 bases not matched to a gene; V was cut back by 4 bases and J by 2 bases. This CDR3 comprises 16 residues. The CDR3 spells CASSLRLAASTDTQYF. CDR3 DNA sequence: TGCGCCAGCAGCCTACGACTAGCCGCCTCCACAGATACGCAGTATTTT.

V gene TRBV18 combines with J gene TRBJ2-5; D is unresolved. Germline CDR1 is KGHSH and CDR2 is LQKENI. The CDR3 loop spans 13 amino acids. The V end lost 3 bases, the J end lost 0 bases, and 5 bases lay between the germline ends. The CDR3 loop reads CASSPGYQETQYF. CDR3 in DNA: TGTGCCAGCTCACCTGGGTACCAAGAGACCCAGTACTTC.